The 5 T cell receptor beta chains listed next were all sequenced from one sample in a study of blood T cell repertoires in COVID-19. The data were produced by immunoSEQ multiplex PCR, yet TCRdb's version contains in-frame clones alone and is incomplete. The repertoire holds 350,000 to 500,000 clones, 70% to 90% seen once, with about 1.4% in the top ten. Input material: PBMCs or T cells enriched from blood (not recorded which). The receptors come from a woman aged 18-29 years who had been exposed to COVID-19.

This clone was recorded a few times. The V gene is TRBV3-1 (or the pseudogene TRBV3-2), the J gene TRBJ2-7, with 7 bases identical to TRBD1. Germline trimming cut 3 bases from V and 2 bases from J; bases unmatched to any gene: 4. The CDR3 is 14 amino acids. CDR1 is LGHDT, CDR2 YNNKEL, per germline (reference sequence). The CDR3 spells CASSHRQGTYEQYF. In DNA, the CDR3 is TGTGCCAGCAGCCACCGACAGGGTACCTACGAGCAGTACTTC.

This chain uses TRBV28 with TRBJ1-2; 9 nucleotides line up with TRBD1. The trim removed 3 bases at V and 8 bases at J, leaving 13 bases unmatched. The CDR3 contains 16 residues. CDR1 MDHEN and CDR2 SYDVKM come from the germline V gene. Written as DNA, the CDR3 is TGTGCCAGCAGTTTCGTTCATCCGGGACAGGGCGGGGGCTACACCTTC. Protein product: CASSFVHPGQGGGYTF.

The chain combines TRBV6-2 or TRBV6-3 with TRBJ2-1; 12 bases line up with TRBD2. V gave up 5 bases and J gave up 8 bases; unmatched junction bases: 7. The CDR3 covers 15 residues. Germline V gives CDR1 MNHEY, CDR2 SVGEGT. The CDR3: CASSDGTSGSYEQFF. The DNA of the CDR3 is TGTGCCAGCAGTGACGGGACTAGCGGGTCTTATGAGCAGTTCTTC.

This clone was recorded only once. CDR3 in amino acids: CASSLAGLQADTQYF. In nucleotides, the CDR3 is TGTGCCAGCAGTTTGGCGGGACTTCAAGCAGATACGCAGTATTTT. This chain connects TRBV28 to TRBJ2-3, with D tentatively TRBD2 (6 bases). The V end was cut by 3 bases, the J end by 4 bases, with 14 bases between. Germline lookup yields CDR1 MDHEN and CDR2 SYDVKM. The CDR3 totals 15 residues.

The gene calls are TRBV14 and TRBJ2-7; 7 bases fit TRBD1. CDR1 and CDR2 from the germline V gene are SGHDN and FVKESK. There are 14 residues in the CDR3. V was pared by 2 bases and J by 6 bases, with 7 bases of the junction left unmatched. CDR3 nucleotide sequence: TGTGCCAGCAGCCAACACCTTAACAGGGGCGAGCAGTACTTC. This codes for CASSQHLNRGEQYF.